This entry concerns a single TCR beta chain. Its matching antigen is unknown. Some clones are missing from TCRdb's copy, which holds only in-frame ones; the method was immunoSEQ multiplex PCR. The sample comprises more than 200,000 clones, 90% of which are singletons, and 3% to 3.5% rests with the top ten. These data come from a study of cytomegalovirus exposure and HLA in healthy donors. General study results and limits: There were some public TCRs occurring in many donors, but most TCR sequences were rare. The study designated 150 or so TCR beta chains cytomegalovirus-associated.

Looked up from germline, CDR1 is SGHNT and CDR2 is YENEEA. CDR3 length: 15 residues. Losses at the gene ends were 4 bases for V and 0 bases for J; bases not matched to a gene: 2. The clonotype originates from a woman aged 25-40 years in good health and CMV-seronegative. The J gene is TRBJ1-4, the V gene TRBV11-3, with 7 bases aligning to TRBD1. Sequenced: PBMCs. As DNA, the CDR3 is TGTGCCAGCAGCTACGGGACAGCAACTAATGAAAAACTGTTTTTT. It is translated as CASSYGTATNEKLFF. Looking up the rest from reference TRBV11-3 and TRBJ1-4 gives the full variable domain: EAGVVQSPRYKIIEKKQPVAFWCNPISGHNTLYWYLQNLGQGPELLIRYENEEAVDDSQLPKDRFSAERLKGVDSTLKIQPAELGDSAVYLCASSYGTATNEKLFFGSGTQLSVL.